The 7 T cell receptor beta chains listed next were all sequenced from one sample in a study of Graves' ophthalmopathy and Graves' hyperthyroidism (dated by TCRdb to 2016 to 2018). Sequencing was carried out with an Illumina HiSeq 2000. TCR beta CDR3 regions were amplified from RNA transcripts for repertoire sequencing. HTBI primers and the Qiagen OneStep RT-PCR kit were used in a first-round RT-PCR, which was followed by a second-round multiplex PCR, size selection and purification. The raw public reads went through TCRdb reprocessing: fastp at Q25, MiXCR clone calling, in-frame beta chains kept. Rows with a matching CDR3 protein are joined into one entry that keeps the most common DNA and genes. The sample table shows 400,000 or so distinct CDR3 sequences, and 15% to 20% are seen once. Roughly 2.3% of the sample goes to the ten largest clones. Sequenced: peripheral blood. These receptors came from an adult woman with stable Graves' hyperthyroidism.

The table lists this clonotype with many counts. V is TRBV20-1 and J is TRBJ2-7, with a tentative D call TRBD2 (5 bases). The germline V gene encodes CDR1 DFQATT and CDR2 SNEGSKA (reference sequence). V lost 2 bases to trimming and J lost 6 bases, with 17 bases between them. This CDR3 is built from 14 residues. The CDR3 DNA reads as TGCAGTGCTAGAAAGGCGGGTCGGGTAGCCGAGCAGTACTTC. Translated: CSARKAGRVAEQYF.

The chain combines TRBV6-5 with TRBJ1-6; a possible D gene is TRBD1 (6 bases). Germline assignment: CDR1 MNHEY and CDR2 SVGAGI. V lost 7 bases, J lost 8 bases, and 18 bases lay in between. The CDR3 is 15 amino acids. CDR3: CASTYGARQDSPLHF. CDR3 nucleotides: TGTGCCAGCACTTATGGAGCGAGACAGGATTCACCCCTCCACTTT.

The chain joins TRBV19 to TRBJ1-1; TRBD1 might be the D (6 bases). Germline V gene sequence: CDR1 LNHDA, CDR2 SQIVND (reference sequence). Trimming took 3 bases from V and 4 from J, leaving 24 bases between them. The CDR3 contains 18 residues. The CDR3 loop reads CASSMRTAAGGPGTEAFF. The CDR3, as DNA: TGTGCCAGTAGTATGAGAACCGCGGCGGGGGGGCCGGGCACTGAAGCTTTCTTT.

This clonotype was seen repeatedly, ten times or more. The chain combines TRBV29-1 with TRBJ1-2, with a weak D call TRBD1 (6 bases). CDR3 length: 11 amino acids. Germline-derived CDR1 and CDR2 are SQVTM and ANQGSEA. Trimming left V 4 bases short and J 10 bases short, with 13 bases between. This chain's CDR3 is CSVVDRKYYTF. In nucleotides, the CDR3 is TGCAGCGTTGTGGACAGAAAATACTACACCTTC.

This clonotype was picked up many times. The rearrangement uses TRBV11-2 and TRBJ2-7, with 9 bases identical to TRBD1. Unmatched junction bases numbered 11, after V lost 5 bases and J lost 6 bases. CDR1 is SGHAT and CDR2 is FQNNGV in the germline V gene. The length of the CDR3 is 15 residues. In DNA form, the CDR3 reads TGTGCCAGCAGCATTAGGACAGGGGCCCCTGGCGAGCAGTACTTC. Residues: CASSIRTGAPGEQYF.

This clonotype has ten or more counts. The rearrangement uses TRBV7-2 and TRBJ1-2; no definite D call. The germline CDR1 and CDR2 sequences are SGHTA and FQGNSA. Trimming shortened V by 1 base and J by 11 bases, and 11 bases separated the two germline ends. This CDR3 has 12 amino acids. The CDR3 DNA is TGTGCCAGCAGCTTAGGGAGGACCGGATACACCTTC. Amino acids: CASSLGRTGYTF.

The V call is TRBV4-2, the J call TRBJ1-5, with 8 bases that match TRBD1. Trimming removed 1 base from V and 7 bases from J; junction bases left unmatched: 9. Germline CDR1 reads LGHNA; CDR2 reads YNFKEQ. CDR3 length: 16 residues. Here the CDR3 reads CASSQVDSAGGQPQHF. The CDR3 DNA is TGTGCCAGCAGCCAAGTGGACTCTGCAGGGGGCCAGCCCCAGCATTTT.